This T cell receptor (beta chain) derives from a study of human T cells and chemical hapten exposure. Study details: Patients' scalps got diphenylcyclopropenone weekly throughout the approximately 25-week study.

This clonotype was detected a few times. Individual cDNA molecules had unique molecular identifiers attached to them by the library. MiXCR, applied by TCRdb to the RACE reads, yields one record per CDR3 protein. The sample comprises roughly 42,000 distinct CDR3 sequences, 8.5% to 10% of which are singletons, and roughly 13% rests with the top ten. Trimming took 5 bases from V and 4 from J, leaving 11 bases between them. CDR3 length: 12 amino acids. Germline values: CDR1 SQVTM, CDR2 ANQGSEA. Time point specified: patch test 2, 6 weeks after DPC sensitization. Treatment meaning: therapeutic diphenylcyclopropenone sensitization with weekly scalp DPC. Unseparated into fractions, whole blood served as the source from which total RNA was extracted. Blood collection happened ahead of applying each patch test.

Sequencing used whole blood, obtained in connection with sensitization to the hapten diphenylcyclopropenone (DPC). This chain links TRBV29-1 with TRBJ1-2; D perhaps matches TRBD1 (6 bases). The clonotype was recovered from a woman under 40 with alopecia areata. Some clones in this sample may be carry-over from other donors' samples. The CDR3 here is CSVTDRTYGYTF. The CDR3 DNA follows: TGCAGCGTTACCGACAGGACCTATGGCTACACCTTC.